This section outlines one T cell receptor (beta chain) sequence together with its context. Generated by immunoSEQ multiplex PCR, the TCRdb table keeps only in-frame clones and is missing some. This sample yields roughly 1 million clones, of which approximately 70% are seen a single time; nearly 1.5% belongs to the top ten. The data derive from a study of shared clonotypes between healthy human individuals. Across the study: With ages of 18 to 49, the donors were two women and a few men. Per-donor plates numbered three CD4 naive, three CD4 memory, two CD8 naive and one CD8 memory.

Per the germline V gene, CDR1 is MGHDK and CDR2 is SYGVNS. Trimming took 3 bases from V and 5 from J; bases not matched to a gene: 6. This CDR3 comprises 15 residues. The investigators split CD4+ cells into a CD45RA+ naive subset and a CD45RA-negative memory subset. This chain joins TRBV25-1 and TRBJ2-7, with 11 nucleotides matching TRBD1. The clonotype was recovered from a man younger than 35 in good health. Sequencing was done on a sample of memory CD4+ T cells sorted from blood. Subset defined: CD45RA-negative fraction. Written as DNA, the CDR3 is TGTGCCAGCAGTGAGCCCGGGACAGGGGGAAACGAGCAGTACTTC. Encoded protein: CASSEPGTGGNEQYF.